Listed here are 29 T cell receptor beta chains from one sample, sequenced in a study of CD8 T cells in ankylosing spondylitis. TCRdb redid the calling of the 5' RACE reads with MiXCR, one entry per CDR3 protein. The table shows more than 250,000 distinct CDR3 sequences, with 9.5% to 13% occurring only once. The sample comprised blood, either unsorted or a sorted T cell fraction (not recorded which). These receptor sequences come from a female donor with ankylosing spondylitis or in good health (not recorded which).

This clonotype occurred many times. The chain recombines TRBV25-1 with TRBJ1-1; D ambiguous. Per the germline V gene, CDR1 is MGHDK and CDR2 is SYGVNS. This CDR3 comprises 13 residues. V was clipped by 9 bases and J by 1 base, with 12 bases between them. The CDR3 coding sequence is TGTGCCAGTGCGGCGTTCGCGAACACTGAAGCTTTCTTT. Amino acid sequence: CASAAFANTEAFF.

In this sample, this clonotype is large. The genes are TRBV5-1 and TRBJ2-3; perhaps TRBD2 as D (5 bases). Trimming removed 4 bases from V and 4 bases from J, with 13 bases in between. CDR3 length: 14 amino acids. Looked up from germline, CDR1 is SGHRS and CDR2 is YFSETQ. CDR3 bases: TGCGCCAGCAGCCCTAGTAGCGCGGCAGATACGCAGTATTTT. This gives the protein CASSPSSAADTQYF.

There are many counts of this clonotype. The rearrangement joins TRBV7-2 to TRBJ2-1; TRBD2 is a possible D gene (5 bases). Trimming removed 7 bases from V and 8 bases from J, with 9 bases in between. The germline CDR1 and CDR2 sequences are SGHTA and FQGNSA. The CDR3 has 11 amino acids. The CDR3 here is CASMLADEQFF. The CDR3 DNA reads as TGTGCCAGCATGCTAGCTGATGAGCAGTTCTTC.

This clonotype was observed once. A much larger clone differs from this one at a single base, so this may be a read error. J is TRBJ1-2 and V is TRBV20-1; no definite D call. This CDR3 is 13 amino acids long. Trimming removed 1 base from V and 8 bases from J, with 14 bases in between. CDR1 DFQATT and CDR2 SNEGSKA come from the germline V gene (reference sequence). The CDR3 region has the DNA TGCAGTGCTAGAGTCCCCTTGAGGGCCGGCTACACCTTC. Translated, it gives CSARVPLRAGYTF.

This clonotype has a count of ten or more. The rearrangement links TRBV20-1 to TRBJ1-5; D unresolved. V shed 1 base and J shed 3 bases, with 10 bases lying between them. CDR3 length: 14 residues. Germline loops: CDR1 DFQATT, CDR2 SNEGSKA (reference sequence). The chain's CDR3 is CSARGEGINQPQHF. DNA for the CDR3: TGCAGTGCTAGAGGTGAAGGGATCAATCAGCCCCAGCATTTT.

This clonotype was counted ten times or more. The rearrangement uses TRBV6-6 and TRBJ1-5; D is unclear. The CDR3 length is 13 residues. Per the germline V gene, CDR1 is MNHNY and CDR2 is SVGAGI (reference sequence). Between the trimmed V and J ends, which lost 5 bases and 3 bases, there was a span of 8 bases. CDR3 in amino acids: CASSISLNQPQHF. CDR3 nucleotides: TGTGCCAGCAGTATAAGCCTCAATCAGCCCCAGCATTTT.

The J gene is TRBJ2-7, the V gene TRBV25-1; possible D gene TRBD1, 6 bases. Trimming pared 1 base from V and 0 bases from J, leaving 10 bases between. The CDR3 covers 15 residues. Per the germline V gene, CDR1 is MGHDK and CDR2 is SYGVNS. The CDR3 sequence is CASSEFWTDSYEQYF. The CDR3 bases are TGTGCCAGCAGTGAATTTTGGACAGACTCCTACGAGCAGTACTTC.

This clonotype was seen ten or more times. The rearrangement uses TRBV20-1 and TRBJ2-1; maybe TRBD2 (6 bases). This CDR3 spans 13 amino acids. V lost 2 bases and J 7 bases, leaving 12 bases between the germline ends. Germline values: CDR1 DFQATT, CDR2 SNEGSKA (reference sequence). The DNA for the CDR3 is TGCAGTGCTAGATTTGGAGGGGAGAATGAGCAGTTCTTC. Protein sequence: CSARFGGENEQFF.

The CDR3 loop reads CAIRTSTGNYEQYF. CDR3 bases: TGTGCCATCAGGACTTCCACAGGGAACTACGAGCAGTACTTC. This chain uses TRBV10-3 with TRBJ2-7; D might be TRBD1 (6 bases). Per germline, CDR1 ENHRY and CDR2 SYGVKD. The CDR3 has 14 residues. V lost 6 bases and J 3 bases, leaving 15 bases between the germline ends.

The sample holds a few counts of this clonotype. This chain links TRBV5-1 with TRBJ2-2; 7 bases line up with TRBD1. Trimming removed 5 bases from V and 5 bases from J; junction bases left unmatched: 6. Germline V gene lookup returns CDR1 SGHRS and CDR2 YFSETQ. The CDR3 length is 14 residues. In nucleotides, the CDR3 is TGCGCCAGCAGACGGGACAGCCCGACCGGGGAGCTGTTTTTT. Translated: CASRRDSPTGELFF.

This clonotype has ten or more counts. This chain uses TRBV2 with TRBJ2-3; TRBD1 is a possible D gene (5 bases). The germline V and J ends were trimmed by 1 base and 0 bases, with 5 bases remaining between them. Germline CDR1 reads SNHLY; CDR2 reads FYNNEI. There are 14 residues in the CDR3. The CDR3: CASSEGQSTDTQYF. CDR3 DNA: TGTGCCAGCAGTGAAGGACAGAGCACAGATACGCAGTATTTT. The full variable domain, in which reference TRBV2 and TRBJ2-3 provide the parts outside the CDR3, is EPEVTQTPSHQVTQMGQEVILRCVPISNHLYFYWYRQILGQKVEFLVSFYNNEISEKSEIFDDQFSVERPDGSNFTLKIRSTKLEDSAMYFCASSEGQSTDTQYFGPGTRLTVL.

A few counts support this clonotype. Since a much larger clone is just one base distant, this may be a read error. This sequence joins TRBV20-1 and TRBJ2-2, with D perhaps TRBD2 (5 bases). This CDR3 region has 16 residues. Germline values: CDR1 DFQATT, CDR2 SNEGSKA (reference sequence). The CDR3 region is CCAQQPGLGDTGELFF. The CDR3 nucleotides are TGCTGTGCTCAGCAGCCGGGCCTCGGGGACACCGGGGAGCTGTTTTTT.

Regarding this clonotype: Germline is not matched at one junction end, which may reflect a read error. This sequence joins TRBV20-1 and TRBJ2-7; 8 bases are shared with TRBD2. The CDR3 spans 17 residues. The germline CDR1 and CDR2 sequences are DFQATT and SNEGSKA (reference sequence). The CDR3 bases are TGCTGTGCTAGTGAGCCCCTCCGAAGGCGGGAGGTGTGGAAGCAGTACTTC. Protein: CCASEPLRRREVWKQYF.

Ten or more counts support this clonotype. This CDR3 reads CSAYLGTVTYNEQFF. The CDR3 region has the DNA TGCAGTGCGTATTTGGGGACCGTGACCTACAATGAGCAGTTCTTC. The chain links TRBV20-1 to TRBJ2-1; D is tentatively TRBD1 or TRBD2 (5 bases each). CDR3 length equals 15 residues. Germline CDR1 is DFQATT and CDR2 is SNEGSKA (reference sequence). Deletions cut 6 bases from V and 2 bases from J, with 17 bases between.

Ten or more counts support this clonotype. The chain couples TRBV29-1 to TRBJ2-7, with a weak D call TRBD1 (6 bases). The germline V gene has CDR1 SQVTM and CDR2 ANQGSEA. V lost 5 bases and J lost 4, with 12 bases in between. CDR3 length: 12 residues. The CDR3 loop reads CSVRDRIYEQYF. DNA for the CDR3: TGCAGCGTTCGAGACAGGATTTACGAGCAGTACTTC.

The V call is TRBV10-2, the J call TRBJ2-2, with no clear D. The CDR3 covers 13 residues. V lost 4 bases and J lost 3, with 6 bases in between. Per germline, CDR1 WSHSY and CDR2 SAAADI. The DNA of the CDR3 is TGCGCCAGCAGTGCGGATTACACCGGGGAGCTGTTTTTT. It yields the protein CASSADYTGELFF.

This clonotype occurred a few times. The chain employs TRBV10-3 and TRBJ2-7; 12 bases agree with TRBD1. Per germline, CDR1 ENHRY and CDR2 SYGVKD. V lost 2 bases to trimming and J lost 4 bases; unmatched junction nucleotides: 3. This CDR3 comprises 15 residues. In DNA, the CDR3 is TGTGCCATCAGTGAGGGGACAGGGGGCGCGTACGAGCAGTACTTC. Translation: CAISEGTGGAYEQYF.

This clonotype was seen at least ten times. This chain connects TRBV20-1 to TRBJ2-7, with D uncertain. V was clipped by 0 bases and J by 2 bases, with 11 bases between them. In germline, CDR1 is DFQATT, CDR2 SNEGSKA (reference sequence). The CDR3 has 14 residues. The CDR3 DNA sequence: TGCAGTGCTAGAGATGGGAATACCCCCTACGAGCAGTACTTC. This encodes CSARDGNTPYEQYF.

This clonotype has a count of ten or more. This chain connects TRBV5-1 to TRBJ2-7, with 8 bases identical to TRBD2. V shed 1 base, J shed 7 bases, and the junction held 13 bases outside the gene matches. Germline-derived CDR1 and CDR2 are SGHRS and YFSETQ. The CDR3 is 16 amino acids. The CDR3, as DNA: TGCGCCAGCAGCTTGCACCCGGGACTAGAGACGCAAGAGCAGTACTTC. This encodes CASSLHPGLETQEQYF.

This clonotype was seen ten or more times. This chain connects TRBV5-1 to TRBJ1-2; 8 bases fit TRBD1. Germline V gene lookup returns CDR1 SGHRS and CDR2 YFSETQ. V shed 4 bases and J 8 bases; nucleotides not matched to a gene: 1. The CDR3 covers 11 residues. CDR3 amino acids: CASSGTGGYTF. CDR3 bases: TGCGCCAGCAGCGGGACAGGCGGCTACACCTTC.

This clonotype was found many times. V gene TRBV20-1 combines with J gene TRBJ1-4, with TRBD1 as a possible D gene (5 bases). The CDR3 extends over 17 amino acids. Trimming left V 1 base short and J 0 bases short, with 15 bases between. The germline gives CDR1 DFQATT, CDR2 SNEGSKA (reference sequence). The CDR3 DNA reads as TGCAGTGCTAGAGGCCGCCCAGGGACTTCAACTAATGAAAAACTGTTTTTT. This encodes CSARGRPGTSTNEKLFF.

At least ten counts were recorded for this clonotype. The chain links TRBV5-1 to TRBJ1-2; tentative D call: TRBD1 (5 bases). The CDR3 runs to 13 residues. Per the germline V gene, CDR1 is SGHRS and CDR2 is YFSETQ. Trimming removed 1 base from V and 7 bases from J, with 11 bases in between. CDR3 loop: CASSLLGTAGYTF. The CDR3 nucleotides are TGCGCCAGCAGCTTGCTCGGGACGGCTGGCTACACCTTC.

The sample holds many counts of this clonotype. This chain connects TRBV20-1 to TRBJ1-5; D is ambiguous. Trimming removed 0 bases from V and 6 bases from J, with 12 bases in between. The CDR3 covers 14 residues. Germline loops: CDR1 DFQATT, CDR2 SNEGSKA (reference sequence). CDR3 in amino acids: CSARDPGYGQPQHF. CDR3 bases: TGCAGTGCTAGAGATCCGGGGTACGGTCAGCCCCAGCATTTT.

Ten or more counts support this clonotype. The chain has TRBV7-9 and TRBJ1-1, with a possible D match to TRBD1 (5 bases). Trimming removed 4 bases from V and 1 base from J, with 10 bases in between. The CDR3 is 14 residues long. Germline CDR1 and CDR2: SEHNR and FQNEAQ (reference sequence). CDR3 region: CASSSAGTNTEAFF. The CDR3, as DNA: TGTGCCAGCAGCTCCGCCGGGACGAACACTGAAGCTTTCTTT.

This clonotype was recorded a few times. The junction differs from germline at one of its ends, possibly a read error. CDR3 residues: CACSLGTSNDPAAYEQYF. The CDR3 nucleotides are TGTGCCTGCAGTTTGGGGACATCAAACGACCCTGCGGCGTACGAGCAGTACTTC. The rearrangement joins TRBV12-3 or TRBV12-4 to TRBJ2-7, with D possibly TRBD1 on 6 matching bases. CDR3 length equals 18 residues.

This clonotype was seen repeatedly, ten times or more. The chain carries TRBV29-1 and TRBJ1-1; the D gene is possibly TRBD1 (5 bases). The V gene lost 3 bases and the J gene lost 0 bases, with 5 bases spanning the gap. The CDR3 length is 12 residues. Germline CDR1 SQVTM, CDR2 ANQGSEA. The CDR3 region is CSVEGVNTEAFF. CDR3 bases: TGCAGCGTTGAGGGGGTGAACACTGAAGCTTTCTTT.

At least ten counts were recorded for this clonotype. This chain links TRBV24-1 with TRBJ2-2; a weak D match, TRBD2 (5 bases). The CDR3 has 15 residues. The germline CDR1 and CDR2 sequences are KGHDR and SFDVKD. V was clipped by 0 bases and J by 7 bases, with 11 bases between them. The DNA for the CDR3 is TGTGCCACCAGTGATTTGCTAGGTGGAGGCGGGGAGCTGTTTTTT. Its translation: CATSDLLGGGGELFF.

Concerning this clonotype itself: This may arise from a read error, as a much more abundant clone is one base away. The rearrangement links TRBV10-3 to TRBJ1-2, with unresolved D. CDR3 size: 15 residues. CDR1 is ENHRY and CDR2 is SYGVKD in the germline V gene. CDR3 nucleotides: TGTGCCATCAGTGAGTCGCCGGGGATTAACTATGGCGACACCTTC. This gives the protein CAISESPGINYGDTF.

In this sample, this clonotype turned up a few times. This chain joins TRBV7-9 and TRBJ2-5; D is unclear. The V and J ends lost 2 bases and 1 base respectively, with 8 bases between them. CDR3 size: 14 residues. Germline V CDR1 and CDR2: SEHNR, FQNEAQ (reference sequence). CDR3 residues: CASSLSRSQETQYF. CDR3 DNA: TGTGCCAGCAGCTTATCCCGGAGCCAAGAGACCCAGTACTTC.